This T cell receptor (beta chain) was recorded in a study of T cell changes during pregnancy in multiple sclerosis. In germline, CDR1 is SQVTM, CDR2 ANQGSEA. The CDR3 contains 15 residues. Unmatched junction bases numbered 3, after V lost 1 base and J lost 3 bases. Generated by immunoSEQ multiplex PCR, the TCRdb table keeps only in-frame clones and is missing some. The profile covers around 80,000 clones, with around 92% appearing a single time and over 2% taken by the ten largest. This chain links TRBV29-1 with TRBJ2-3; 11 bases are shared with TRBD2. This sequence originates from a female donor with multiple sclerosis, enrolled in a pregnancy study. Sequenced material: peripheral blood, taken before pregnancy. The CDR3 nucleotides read TGCAGCGTTGAAGGTCTAGCGGGAGGTACAGATACGCAGTATTTT. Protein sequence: CSVEGLAGGTDTQYF.